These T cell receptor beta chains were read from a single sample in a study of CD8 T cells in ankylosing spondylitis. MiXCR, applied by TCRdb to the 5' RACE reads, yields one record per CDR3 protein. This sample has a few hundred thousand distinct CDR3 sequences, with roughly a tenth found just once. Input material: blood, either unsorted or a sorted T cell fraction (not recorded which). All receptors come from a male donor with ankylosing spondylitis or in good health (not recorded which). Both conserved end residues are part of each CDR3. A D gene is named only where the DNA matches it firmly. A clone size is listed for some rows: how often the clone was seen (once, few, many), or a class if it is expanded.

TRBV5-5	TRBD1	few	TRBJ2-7	TGTGCCAGCAGCTTGTTCCCGCAGGGGGTCAGCTCCTACGAGCAGTACTTC	CASSLFPQGVSSYEQYF
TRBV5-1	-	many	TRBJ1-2	TGCGCCAGCAGCTCGGGACAAAAAGACTATGGCTACACCTTC	CASSSGQKDYGYTF
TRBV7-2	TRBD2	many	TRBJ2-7	TGTGCCAGCAGCACGACTAGCGGTTCCTACGAGCAGTACTTC	CASSTTSGSYEQYF
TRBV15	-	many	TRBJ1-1	TGTGCCACCAGCAGAGGGGGGGTCGCACAGAACACTGAAGCTTTCTTT	CATSRGGVAQNTEAFF
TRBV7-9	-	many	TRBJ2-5	TGTGCCAGCAGCTTAGATGGCGGCCACTCACAAGAGACCCAGTACTTC	CASSLDGGHSQETQYF
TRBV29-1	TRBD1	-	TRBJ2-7	TGCAGCGTTGGGTTTGGGGGACAGGGGGCCTACGAGCAGTACTTC	CSVGFGGQGAYEQYF
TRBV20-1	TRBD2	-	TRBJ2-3	TGCAGTGCTCAAACCTCGACTAGCGGGGGGATCACAGATACGCAGTATTTT	CSAQTSTSGGITDTQYF
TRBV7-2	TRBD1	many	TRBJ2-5	TGTGCCAGCAGCCAACAGGGGAGAGGGACAGAGACCCAGTACTTC	CASSQQGRGTETQYF
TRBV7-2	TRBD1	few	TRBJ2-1	TGTGCCAGCAGCCTAAGTGGGACAGGGGAGTTCTTC	CASSLSGTGEFF
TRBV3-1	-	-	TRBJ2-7	TGTGCCAGCAGCCATCAGGGGCAGGGCTACGAGCAGTACTTC	CASSHQGQGYEQYF
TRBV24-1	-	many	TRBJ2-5	TGTGCCACCAGTGAGGCAGGGTGGTCAAAGACCCAGTACTTC	CATSEAGWSKTQYF
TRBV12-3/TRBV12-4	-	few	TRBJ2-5	TGTGCCAGCAGTTCCCCTCTCGATCTGTGGGAGACCCAGTACTTC	CASSSPLDLWETQYF
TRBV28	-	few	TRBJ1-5	TGTGCCAGCAGGGTAAGCAATCAGCCCCAGCATTTT	CASRVSNQPQHF
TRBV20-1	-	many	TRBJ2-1	TGCAGTGCCACTCGAAACAATGAGCAGTTCTTC	CSATRNNEQFF
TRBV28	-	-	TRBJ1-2	TGTGCCAGCAGTTTTTATGAGGCGGGTGGCGACACCTTC	CASSFYEAGGDTF
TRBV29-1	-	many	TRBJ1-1	TGCAGCGTTCACGGGAACACTGAAGCTTTCTTT	CSVHGNTEAFF
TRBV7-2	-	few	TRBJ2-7	TGTGCCAGCAGCTTCCGGGAAACCTACGAGCAGTACTTC	CASSFRETYEQYF
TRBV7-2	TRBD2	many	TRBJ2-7	TGTGCCAGCAGCTCCGGGACTAGCGGGACCGAGCAGTACTTC	CASSSGTSGTEQYF
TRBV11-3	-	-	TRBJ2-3	TGTGCCAGCAGCTTTAGAACAGGCAGCACAGATACGCAGTATTTT	CASSFRTGSTDTQYF
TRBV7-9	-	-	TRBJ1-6	TGTGCCAGCAGCTCCTCGAGGGGACCGTCCTATAATTCACCCCTCCACTTT	CASSSSRGPSYNSPLHF
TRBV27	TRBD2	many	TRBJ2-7	TGTGCCAGCAGTTTCTTAGGGCGGGGGGTAGAGGACGAGCAGTACTTC	CASSFLGRGVEDEQYF
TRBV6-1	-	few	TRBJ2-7	TGTGCCAGCAGTGAGGGGGTTTCCTACGAGCAGTACTTC	CASSEGVSYEQYF
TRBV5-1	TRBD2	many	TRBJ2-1	TGCGCCAGCAGCCCGGAGGGGCTAGCGGGGGCATCGTACAATGAGCAGTTCTTC	CASSPEGLAGASYNEQFF
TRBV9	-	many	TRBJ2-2	TGTGCCAGCGCAGGCGGGGCCACCGGGGAGCTGTTTTTT	CASAGGATGELFF
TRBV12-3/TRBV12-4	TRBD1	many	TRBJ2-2	TGTGCCAGCAGTGACAGGGTGGGCGGGGAGCTGTTTTTT	CASSDRVGGELFF
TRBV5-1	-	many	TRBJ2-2	TGCGCCAGCAGCCTTCCGGCCAGGGTCGATTACACCGGGGAGCTGTTTTTT	CASSLPARVDYTGELFF
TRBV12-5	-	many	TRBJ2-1	TGTGCTAGTGGTTTATGGGGGAATGAGCAGTTCTTC	CASGLWGNEQFF
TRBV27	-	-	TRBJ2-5	TGTGCCAGCAGTTTATCCACTAGCTCAGAGACCCAGTACTTC	CASSLSTSSETQYF
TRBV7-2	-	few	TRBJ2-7	TGTGCCAGCAGCTTCCTGGGCGGGGTTACCTACGAGCAGTACTTC	CASSFLGGVTYEQYF
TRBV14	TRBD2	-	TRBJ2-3	TGTGCCAGCAGCCAAGATTTAGCGGGGGGCCATTCAGATACGCAGTATTTT	CASSQDLAGGHSDTQYF
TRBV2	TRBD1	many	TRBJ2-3	TGTGCCAGCAGTAGGGGCTCGTGGGACAGGGGCACAGATACGCAGTATTTT	CASSRGSWDRGTDTQYF
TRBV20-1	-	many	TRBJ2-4	TGCATGGGGGGCGGGGCCAAAAACATTCAGTACTTC	CMGGGAKNIQYF
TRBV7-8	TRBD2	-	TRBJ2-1	TGTGCCAGCAGCTTAGTCGGACTAGCGGGGGGGTCAATGACGCAGTTCTTC	CASSLVGLAGGSMTQFF
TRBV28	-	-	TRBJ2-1	TGTGCCAGCAGTTTGGCCAGGGCCAGACGGGAGCTGTTCTTC	CASSLARARRELFF
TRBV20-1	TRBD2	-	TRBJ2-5	TGCAGTGCTAGCGGGGGGGCCGGAGAACAGACCCAGTACTTC	CSASGGAGEQTQYF
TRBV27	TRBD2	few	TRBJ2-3	TGTGCCAGCAGTTTTACTAGCGGGGTCACAGATACGCAGTATTTT	CASSFTSGVTDTQYF
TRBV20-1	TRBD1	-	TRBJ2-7	TGCAGTGCTACTCCGGGGACAGGGGGCAAAATGCAGTACTTC	CSATPGTGGKMQYF
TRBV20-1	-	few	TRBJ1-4	TGCAGTGCTATAGGTCGTAATGAAAAACTGTTTTTT	CSAIGRNEKLFF
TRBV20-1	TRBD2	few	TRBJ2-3	TGCAGTGCCGTACCACTAGCGGGGGTAAAGGATACGCAGTATTTT	CSAVPLAGVKDTQYF
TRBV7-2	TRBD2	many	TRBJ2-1	TGTGCCAGCAGCTTACCGGGGGGGCGCTACAATGAGCAGTTCTTC	CASSLPGGRYNEQFF
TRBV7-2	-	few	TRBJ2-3	TGTGCCAGCAGCTTACAGGGGCGGGTGGGCACAGATACGCAGTATTTT	CASSLQGRVGTDTQYF
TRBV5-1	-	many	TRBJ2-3	TGCGCCAGCAGCCTACAAGCGGGCGAGGGCACAGATACGCAGTATTTT	CASSLQAGEGTDTQYF
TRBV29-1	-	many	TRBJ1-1	TGCAGCATACAGATGGGAGCGAACACTGAAGCTTTCTTT	CSIQMGANTEAFF
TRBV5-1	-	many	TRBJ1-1	TGCGCCAGCAGCTTCCGCCAGCGGACTGAAGCTTTCTTT	CASSFRQRTEAFF
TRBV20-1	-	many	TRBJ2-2	TGCAGTGCTAGAGATCCCCTCGGGGAGCTGTTTTTT	CSARDPLGELFF
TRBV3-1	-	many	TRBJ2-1	TGTGCCAGCAGCCAACTTAGCTTGAGGCAGTTCTTC	CASSQLSLRQFF
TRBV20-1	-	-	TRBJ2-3	TGCAGTGCTAGAGATCATGAGGCAGATACGCAGTATTTT	CSARDHEADTQYF
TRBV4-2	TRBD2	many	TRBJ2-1	TGTGCCAGCAGCCAAGATCTGAGCGGGGCTTGGGAGCAGTTCTTC	CASSQDLSGAWEQFF
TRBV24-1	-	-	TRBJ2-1	TGTGCCACCAGTGATCCCACAGGGCCCAACTACAATGAGCAGTTCTTC	CATSDPTGPNYNEQFF
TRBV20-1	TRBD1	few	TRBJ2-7	TGCAGTGCTGCCACAGGGGCTTGGGTAAACGAGCAGTACTTC	CSAATGAWVNEQYF
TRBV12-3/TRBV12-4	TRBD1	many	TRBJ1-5	TGTGCCAGCAGTGGGACAGTGAATAGTCAGCCCCAGCATTTT	CASSGTVNSQPQHF
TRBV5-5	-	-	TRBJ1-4	TGTGCCAGCAGCTTGCCAGGGAGTAATGAAAAACTGTTTTTT	CASSLPGSNEKLFF
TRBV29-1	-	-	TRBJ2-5	TGCAGCGTTGAAATGGGCAACCTGAGGGAGACCCAGTACTTC	CSVEMGNLRETQYF
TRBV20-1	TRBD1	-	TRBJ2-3	TGCAGTGCGCAGAGTTCCTGGGACAGGTTAACTAGCACAGATACGCAGTATTTT	CSAQSSWDRLTSTDTQYF
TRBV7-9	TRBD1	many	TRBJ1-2	TGTGCCAGCAGCCGGACAGGGGATGGCTACACCTTC	CASSRTGDGYTF
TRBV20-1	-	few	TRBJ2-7	TGCAGTGCTAGTTTGAAGACAACCTCGCGGGAGCAGTACTTC	CSASLKTTSREQYF